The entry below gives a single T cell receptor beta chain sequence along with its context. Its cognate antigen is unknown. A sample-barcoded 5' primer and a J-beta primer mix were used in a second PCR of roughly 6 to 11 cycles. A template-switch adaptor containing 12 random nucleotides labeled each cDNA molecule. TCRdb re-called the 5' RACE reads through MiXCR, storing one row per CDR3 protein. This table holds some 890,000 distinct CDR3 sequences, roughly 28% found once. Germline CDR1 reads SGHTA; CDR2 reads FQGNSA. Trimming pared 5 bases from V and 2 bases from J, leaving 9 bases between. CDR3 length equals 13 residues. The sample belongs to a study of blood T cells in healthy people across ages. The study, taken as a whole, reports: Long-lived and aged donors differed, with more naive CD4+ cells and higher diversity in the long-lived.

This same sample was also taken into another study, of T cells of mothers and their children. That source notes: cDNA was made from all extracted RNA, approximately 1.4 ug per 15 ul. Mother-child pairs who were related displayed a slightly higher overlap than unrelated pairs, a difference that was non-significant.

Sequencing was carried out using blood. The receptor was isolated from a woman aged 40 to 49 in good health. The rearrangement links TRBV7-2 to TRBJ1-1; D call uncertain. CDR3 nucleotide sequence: TGTACCAGCAGCAACGGGCCCAACACTGAAGCTTTCTTT. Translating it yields CTSSNGPNTEAFF.